A single sample gave rise to the 5 T cell receptor beta chains below, sequenced in a study of OX40 agonist ivuxolimab in advanced cancers. Clones were sequenced by immunoSEQ multiplex PCR, and TCRdb holds only the in-frame ones, with some missing. The sample contains tens of thousands of clones, 91% of which appear only once. Source: CD4+ or CD8+ T cells sorted from blood, taken in a trial of the OX40 agonist ivuxolimab. The receptors were gathered from an adult with an advanced solid tumor such as melanoma, head and neck, liver or kidney cancer.

By its share, this clone is medium-sized. The CDR3 sequence: CASSQDLAGGPDTQYF. Here the CDR3 DNA reads TGCGCCAGCAGCCAAGATCTAGCGGGAGGGCCAGATACGCAGTATTTT. V usage is TRBV4-3 and J usage is TRBJ2-3; 12 nucleotides align to TRBD2. The CDR3 is 16 amino acids. Germline trimming cut 0 bases from V and 4 bases from J; bases unmatched to any gene: 2. Germline lookup yields CDR1 LGHNA and CDR2 YSLEER.

The rearrangement joins TRBV7-3 to TRBJ2-1; 14 nucleotides align to TRBD2. CDR1 is SGHTA and CDR2 is FQGTGA in the germline V gene. The junction had 19 bases not matched to a gene; V was cut back by 0 bases and J by 0 bases. CDR3 length: 24 residues. The CDR3: CASSLTPPGTSGSGIQSSYNEQFF. In DNA, the CDR3 is TGTGCCAGCAGCTTAACTCCCCCCGGGACTAGCGGGAGTGGAATACAAAGCTCCTACAATGAGCAGTTCTTC.

This clone was found a few times. The chain employs TRBV27 and TRBJ2-7, with 8 bases aligning to TRBD2. Per the germline V gene, CDR1 is MNHEY and CDR2 is SMNVEV (reference sequence). V gave up 6 bases and J gave up 1 base; unmatched junction bases: 8. This CDR3 contains 15 residues. The CDR3 is CASSGREGRSYEQYF. The CDR3 DNA reads TGTGCCAGCAGCGGACGGGAGGGCAGGTCCTACGAGCAGTACTTC.

This chain joins TRBV19 and TRBJ2-3, with TRBD1 matching 11 bases. V dropped 6 bases and J dropped 3; count of bases not matched to a gene: 5. Germline V lookup: CDR1 LNHDA, CDR2 SQIVND (reference sequence). The CDR3 extends over 15 amino acids. CDR3 DNA sequence: TGTGCCAGTAGAGCGGGACAGGGGGTTACAGATACGCAGTATTTT. This codes for CASRAGQGVTDTQYF.

The chain joins TRBV6-5 to TRBJ1-2; D call uncertain. CDR3 length: 12 residues. Trimming took off 6 bases at V and 0 bases at J, with 5 bases between the two ends. Germline loops: CDR1 MNHEY, CDR2 SVGAGI. CDR3 protein: CASREANYGYTF. Written as DNA, the CDR3 is TGTGCCAGCAGAGAAGCTAACTATGGCTACACCTTC.